This paragraph covers one TCR beta chain sequence. Its cognate antigen is unknown. The treatment is: about 20 received Ad26.COV2.S at low or high dose, single or two shots; roughly five received placebo; per-sample allocation not given. Sampling took place 63 days after the first vaccine or placebo injection. Built on an Ad26 vector, the vaccine expressed Wuhan-strain SARS-CoV-2 spike. Produced via immunoSEQ multiplex PCR; TCRdb's table is partial and in-frame only. The sample has roughly 450,000 clones, approximately 90% seen once. The entry originates in a study of Ad26.COV2.S vaccination and SARS-CoV-2 variants. In the study overall: Donor got 5x10^10 or 1x10^11 viral particles of Ad26.COV2.S. Study-wide results and limits: The analyses of TCR breadth and depth may have understated the size of total T cell responses. Vaccinees reportedly had broad spike-specific CD8+ and CD4+ T cell responses.

The V gene's germline CDR1 is MNHEY and CDR2 SMNVEV (reference sequence). After removal of 3 bases from V and 0 bases from J, the junction contained 8 bases not matched to a gene. The CDR3 consists of 16 residues. The V gene is TRBV27, the J gene TRBJ2-7; 7 bases match TRBD1. The material was peripheral blood, obtained in a trial of Ad26.COV2.S vaccine versus placebo. This TCR was sampled from a person between 18 and 65 years old who received the Ad26.COV2.S COVID-19 vaccine or a placebo. The CDR3 DNA reads as TGTGCCAGCAGTTTCCTCTTTGGGACAGCCTCCTACGAGCAGTACTTC. As protein: CASSFLFGTASYEQYF.